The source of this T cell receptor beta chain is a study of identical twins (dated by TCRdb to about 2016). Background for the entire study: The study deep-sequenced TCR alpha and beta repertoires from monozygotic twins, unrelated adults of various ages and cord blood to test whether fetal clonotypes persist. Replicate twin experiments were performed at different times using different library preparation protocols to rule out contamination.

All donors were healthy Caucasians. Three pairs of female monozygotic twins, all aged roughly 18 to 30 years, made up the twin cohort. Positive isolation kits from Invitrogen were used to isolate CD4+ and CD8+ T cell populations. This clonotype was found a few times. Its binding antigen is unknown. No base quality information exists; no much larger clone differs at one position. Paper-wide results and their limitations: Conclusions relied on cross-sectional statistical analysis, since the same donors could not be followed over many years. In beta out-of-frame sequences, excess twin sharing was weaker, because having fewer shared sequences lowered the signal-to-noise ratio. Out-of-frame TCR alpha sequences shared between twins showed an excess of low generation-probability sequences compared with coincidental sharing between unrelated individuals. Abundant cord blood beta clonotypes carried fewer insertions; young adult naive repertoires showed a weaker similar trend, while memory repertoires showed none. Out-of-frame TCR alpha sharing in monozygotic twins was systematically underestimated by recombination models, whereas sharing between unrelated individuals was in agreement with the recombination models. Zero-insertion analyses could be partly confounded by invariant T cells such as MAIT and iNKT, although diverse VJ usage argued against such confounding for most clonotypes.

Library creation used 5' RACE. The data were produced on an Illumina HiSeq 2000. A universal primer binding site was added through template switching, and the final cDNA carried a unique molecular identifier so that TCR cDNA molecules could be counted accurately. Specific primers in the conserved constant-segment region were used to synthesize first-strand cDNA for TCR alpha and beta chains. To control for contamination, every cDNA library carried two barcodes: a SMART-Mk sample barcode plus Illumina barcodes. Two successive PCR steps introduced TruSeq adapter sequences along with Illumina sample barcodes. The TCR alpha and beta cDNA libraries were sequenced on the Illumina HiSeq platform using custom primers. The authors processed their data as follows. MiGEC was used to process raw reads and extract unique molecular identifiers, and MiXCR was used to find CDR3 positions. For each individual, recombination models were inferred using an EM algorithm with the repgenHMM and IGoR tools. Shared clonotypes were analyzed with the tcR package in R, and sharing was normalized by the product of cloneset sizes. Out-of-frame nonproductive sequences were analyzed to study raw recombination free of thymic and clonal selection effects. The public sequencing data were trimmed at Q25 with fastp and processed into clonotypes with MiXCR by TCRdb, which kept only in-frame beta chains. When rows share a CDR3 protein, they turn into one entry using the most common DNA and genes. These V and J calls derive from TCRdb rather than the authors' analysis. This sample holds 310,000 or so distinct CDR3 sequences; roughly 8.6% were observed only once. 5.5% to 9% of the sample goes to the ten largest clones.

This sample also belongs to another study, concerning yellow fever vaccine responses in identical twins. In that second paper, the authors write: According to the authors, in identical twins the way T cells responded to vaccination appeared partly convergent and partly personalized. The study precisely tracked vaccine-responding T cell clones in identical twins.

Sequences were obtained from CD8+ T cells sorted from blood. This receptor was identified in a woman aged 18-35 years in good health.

DNA sequence: TGTGCCAGCTCACGGTTCGGGCCGACCTACGAGCAGTACTTC. Its protein is CASSRFGPTYEQYF. The rearranged segments are TRBV18 and TRBJ2-7; the D gene is unclear. V drops 4 bases and J drops 2 bases, leaving 12 bases in between. The germline V gene specifies KGHSH as CDR1 and LQKENI as CDR2. The CDR3 sequence holds 14 residues, the cysteine and phenylalanine included. The entry retains the CDR3 DNA only, 42 bases that are in frame from base 1.